The 24 T cell receptor beta chains below all came from one sample that was sequenced in a study of early T cells in non-severe SARS-CoV-2 infection. TCRdb independently ran MiXCR on the 5' RACE reads; one entry per CDR3 protein. The sample contains tens of thousands of distinct CDR3 sequences, approximately 5.9% of which appear only once. Sequencing was performed on whole blood, taken at baseline. Receptors originate from an adult who was a healthcare worker with PCR-confirmed SARS-CoV-2 infection or an uninfected control (not recorded which).

This clonotype turned up a few times. V gene TRBV27 combines with J gene TRBJ1-5; perhaps TRBD1 as D (5 bases). V lost 4 bases and J lost 4, with 11 bases in between. The CDR3 loop spans 14 amino acids. Germline V gene lookup returns CDR1 MNHEY and CDR2 SMNVEV (reference sequence). Here the CDR3 DNA reads TGTGCCAGCAGTTCGCAGGGATCAAATCAGCCCCAGCATTTT. Translation: CASSSQGSNQPQHF.

This clonotype was counted at least ten times. The chain uses TRBV27 and TRBJ2-1; D perhaps matches TRBD2 (6 bases). CDR3 length equals 14 residues. Trimming stripped 8 bases from V and 2 bases from J, with 13 bases between. Germline V lookup: CDR1 MNHEY, CDR2 SMNVEV (reference sequence). CDR3 loop: CASSRDSPYNEQFF. CDR3 nucleotide sequence: TGTGCCAGCTCCCGGGACTCCCCCTACAATGAGCAGTTCTTC.

At least ten counts were recorded for this clonotype. This CDR3 is CASSPRVAGGDEQYF. The CDR3 DNA reads as TGTGCCAGCAGCCCCAGGGTAGCGGGAGGGGACGAGCAGTACTTC. V is TRBV9 and J is TRBJ2-7; 11 bases match TRBD2. CDR3 length: 15 amino acids. Trimming at V came to 4 bases and at J to 5 bases, leaving 8 bases not matched to a gene. Germline CDR1 is SGDLS and CDR2 is YYNGEE.

The V gene is TRBV7-2, the J gene TRBJ1-1, with TRBD1 as a possible D gene (5 bases). Trimming took 1 base from V and 4 from J, leaving 13 bases between them. Germline assignment: CDR1 SGHTA and CDR2 FQGNSA. The CDR3 sequence is 15 residues long. DNA of the CDR3: TGTGCCAGCAGCTTAGTCTTTAAGGGGAGCACTGAAGCTTTCTTT. Translated, it gives CASSLVFKGSTEAFF.

This clonotype was picked up many times. This chain connects TRBV19 to TRBJ1-5, with a weak D call TRBD1 (6 bases). Germline loops: CDR1 LNHDA, CDR2 SQIVND (reference sequence). This CDR3 comprises 15 residues. V lost 3 bases and J lost 1, with 10 bases in between. The CDR3 DNA is TGTGCCAGTAGTATCGAGGGGGTGAGCAATCAGCCCCAGCATTTT. This codes for CASSIEGVSNQPQHF.

J is TRBJ1-1 and V is TRBV6-6; D gene uncertain. Trimming took 0 bases from V and 4 from J, leaving 3 bases between them. The CDR3 covers 12 residues. Germline-derived CDR1 and CDR2 are MNHNY and SVGAGI (reference sequence). The DNA of the CDR3 is TGTGCCAGCAGTTACTCAACCACTGAAGCTTTCTTT. It yields the protein CASSYSTTEAFF.

The table lists this clonotype with a count of one. Since a much larger clone is just one base distant, this may be a read error. The chain couples TRBV28 to TRBJ2-2; the match to TRBD2 covers 8 bases. The length of the CDR3 is 16 residues. Germline CDR1 and CDR2: MDHEN and SYDVKM. V dropped 7 bases and J dropped 6; count of bases not matched to a gene: 13. This chain's CDR3 is CASTGGASGRPGELFF. Written as DNA, the CDR3 is TGTGCCAGCACGGGCGGAGCTAGCGGGCGCCCCGGGGAGCTGTTTTTT.

A few counts support this clonotype. The rearrangement joins TRBV20-1 to TRBJ2-7, with D uncertain. Germline V gene data show CDR1 as DFQATT and CDR2 as SNEGSKA (reference sequence). The CDR3 covers 13 residues. V lost 6 bases, J lost 2 bases, and 14 bases lay in between. The chain's CDR3 is CSASRLMTYEQYF. DNA of the CDR3: TGCAGTGCCTCACGGCTGATGACCTACGAGCAGTACTTC.

This clonotype showed up just a few times. The chain is built from TRBV28 and TRBJ2-7; D is undetermined. V dropped 6 bases and J dropped 3 bases, with 12 bases sitting between them. CDR1 is MDHEN and CDR2 is SYDVKM in the germline V gene. The CDR3 is 13 residues long. Here the CDR3 reads CASSRGLGYEQYF. DNA of the CDR3: TGTGCCAGCAGCCGCGGTCTGGGCTACGAGCAGTACTTC.

This clonotype occurred many times. The rearrangement links TRBV5-1 to TRBJ1-2, with 12 positions matching TRBD1. Germline lookup yields CDR1 SGHRS and CDR2 YFSETQ. Unmatched junction bases numbered 5, after V lost 4 bases and J lost 4 bases. The CDR3 has 15 residues. The chain's CDR3 is CASSTRDRGPYGYTF. The CDR3 DNA is TGCGCCAGCAGCACCCGGGACAGGGGGCCCTATGGCTACACCTTC.

This clonotype was found many times. The chain has TRBV27 and TRBJ2-5, with D possibly matching TRBD1 (6 bases). V gave up 0 bases and J gave up 4 bases, with 15 bases separating them. The CDR3 extends over 16 amino acids. Germline CDR1 is MNHEY and CDR2 is SMNVEV (reference sequence). The CDR3 sequence is CASSLSLNRAVETQYF. DNA of the CDR3: TGTGCCAGCAGTTTATCGTTGAACAGGGCGGTAGAGACCCAGTACTTC.

The rearrangement uses TRBV4-1 and TRBJ2-7; TRBD2 matches at 7 bases. J was trimmed by 0 bases and V by 4 bases; bases with no gene match: 6. This CDR3 has 15 residues. Germline V gives CDR1 MGHRA, CDR2 YSYEKL. The CDR3 here is CASSPGTTNSYEQYF. The CDR3 region has the DNA TGCGCCAGCAGCCCCGGGACTACCAACTCCTACGAGCAGTACTTC.

This clonotype appeared many times. V and J are TRBV12-3 or TRBV12-4 and TRBJ2-2; TRBD1 might be the D (5 bases). The V and J ends lost 0 bases and 6 bases respectively, with 8 bases between them. This CDR3 spans 14 amino acids. CDR3 bases: TGTGCCAGCAGTTTAGCAGACAGACCCGGGGAGCTGTTTTTT. Residues: CASSLADRPGELFF.

This clonotype was counted many times. The V call is TRBV29-1, the J call TRBJ2-7, with D tentatively TRBD1 or TRBD2 (5 bases each). The germline V gene has CDR1 SQVTM and CDR2 ANQGSEA. CDR3 length: 12 residues. V lost 7 bases and J lost 6, with 16 bases in between. CDR3 region: CSAQGDSGEQYF. CDR3 DNA sequence: TGCAGCGCGCAGGGAGACTCGGGCGAGCAGTACTTC.

This clonotype has ten or more counts. This chain's CDR3 is CASSVEPDTQYF. The DNA for the CDR3 is TGTGCCAGCAGCGTAGAACCGGATACGCAGTATTTT. The V and J genes are TRBV9 and TRBJ2-3; D call uncertain. Per germline, CDR1 SGDLS and CDR2 YYNGEE. The CDR3 has 12 residues. Trimming removed 0 bases from V and 6 bases from J, with 5 bases in between.

In its sample, this clonotype was seen many times. This chain connects TRBV12-3 or TRBV12-4 to TRBJ2-7; 11 nucleotides align to TRBD1. The CDR3 covers 14 residues. V was pared by 7 bases and J by 2 bases, with 4 bases of the junction left unmatched. The chain's CDR3 is CASTGTGGAYEQYF. The CDR3 region has the DNA TGTGCCAGCACCGGGACAGGGGGGGCCTACGAGCAGTACTTC.

This clonotype was found many times. The V gene is TRBV7-9, the J gene TRBJ2-1, with 11 bases aligning to TRBD2. After removal of 2 bases from V and 5 bases from J, the junction contained 8 bases not matched to a gene. This CDR3 region has 17 residues. Per the germline V gene, CDR1 is SEHNR and CDR2 is FQNEAQ (reference sequence). Written as DNA, the CDR3 is TGTGCCAGCAGCTTACCGCCCGGGACTAGCGGAAACAATGAGCAGTTCTTC. It encodes CASSLPPGTSGNNEQFF.

This clonotype showed up many times. This rearrangement joins TRBV29-1 to TRBJ1-4; TRBD1 might be the D (6 bases). Per germline, CDR1 SQVTM and CDR2 ANQGSEA. CDR3 length equals 13 residues. Trimming cost V 6 bases and J 3 bases, with 11 bases left between them. The chain's CDR3 is CSVGRGSNEKLFF. The CDR3 DNA sequence: TGCAGCGTGGGCAGGGGATCTAATGAAAAACTGTTTTTT.

The chain couples TRBV6-6 to TRBJ2-7, with 7 bases aligning to TRBD1. The CDR3 consists of 13 residues. The germline V gene encodes CDR1 MNHNY and CDR2 SVGAGI (reference sequence). V was clipped by 4 bases and J by 4 bases; unmatched bases: 4. CDR3 region: CASSSGQTYEQYF. The CDR3 DNA is TGTGCCAGCAGTTCGGGACAGACTTACGAGCAGTACTTC.

This clonotype was counted ten times or more. The chain employs TRBV21-1 and TRBJ1-4. TRBV21-1 is a pseudogene segment. This CDR3 has 16 residues. The CDR3 DNA reads TGTGCCAGCAGCAAAAAAGGAGACCGTTTTGTTGAAAAACTGTTTTTT. Translating gives CASSKKGDRFVEKLFF.

This clonotype was seen at least ten times. This rearrangement joins TRBV2 to TRBJ1-2; D is uncertain. Germline CDR1 is SNHLY and CDR2 is FYNNEI. This CDR3 is built from 15 residues. V lost 2 bases and J 4 bases, leaving 14 bases between the germline ends. The DNA of the CDR3 is TGTGCCAGCAGTGAATCGGCAGGAACCCTCTATGGCTACACCTTC. This encodes CASSESAGTLYGYTF.

This clonotype was observed many times. This sequence joins TRBV28 and TRBJ1-5; 7 bases map to TRBD1. J gave up 0 bases and V 5 bases, and 10 bases lay outside the gene matches. This CDR3 has 17 residues. Germline V CDR1 and CDR2: MDHEN, SYDVKM. CDR3 nucleotides: TGTGCCAGCAGTCCCCGAGGACAGGCGTATAGCAATCAGCCCCAGCATTTT. This codes for CASSPRGQAYSNQPQHF.

In this sample, this clonotype turned up many times. This sequence joins TRBV9 and TRBJ2-3, with 13 bases identical to TRBD2. This CDR3 region has 18 residues. Germline V lookup: CDR1 SGDLS, CDR2 YYNGEE. V lost 3 bases, J lost 5 bases, and 12 bases stayed unmatched. The CDR3 DNA reads as TGTGCCAGCAGCGACCCACCAACTAGCGGGAGGGCCTTAGATACGCAGTATTTT. Protein: CASSDPPTSGRALDTQYF.

This clonotype was picked up many times. This sequence joins TRBV28 and TRBJ2-3; D remains unclear. The germline gives CDR1 MDHEN, CDR2 SYDVKM. Trimming stripped 5 bases from V and 0 bases from J, with 12 bases between. The length of the CDR3 is 15 residues. The CDR3 DNA reads as TGTGCCAGCAGTCCGCCGGCCGGGAGCACAGATACGCAGTATTTT. Protein: CASSPPAGSTDTQYF.